The 20 T cell receptor beta chains listed next were all sequenced from one sample in a study of OX40 agonist ivuxolimab in advanced cancers. The assay was immunoSEQ multiplex PCR, and TCRdb's table has in-frame clones only and misses some. The sample yields approximately 160,000 clones, 85% to 95% seen once. The sample consisted of CD4+ or CD8+ T cells sorted from blood, taken in a trial of the OX40 agonist ivuxolimab. These receptors were obtained from an adult with an advanced solid tumor such as melanoma, head and neck, liver or kidney cancer.

The chain recombines TRBV7-6 with TRBJ1-2; D may be TRBD1 (5 bases). The CDR3 is 14 residues long. Germline CDR1 reads SGHVS; CDR2 reads FNYEAQ. V gave up 2 bases and J gave up 8 bases, with 15 bases separating them. As DNA, the CDR3 is TGTGCCAGCAGCTTAAATTCCGGGGGAGGAGGCTACACCTTC. Its translation: CASSLNSGGGGYTF.

The gene calls are TRBV6-5 and TRBJ1-2; 8 bases map to TRBD1. Germline lookup yields CDR1 MNHEY and CDR2 SVGAGI. The CDR3 covers 15 residues. V lost 6 bases, J lost 4 bases, and 10 bases stayed unmatched. The CDR3 region is CASSPADRAIYGYTF. The CDR3 DNA reads TGTGCCAGCAGCCCCGCGGACAGGGCTATCTATGGCTACACCTTC.

This chain connects TRBV7-6 to TRBJ2-5, with 7 bases matching TRBD1. This CDR3 contains 15 residues. The V gene end was trimmed by 5 bases and the J gene end by 6 bases; junction bases not matched to a gene: 12. Germline V gene sequence: CDR1 SGHVS, CDR2 FNYEAQ. The CDR3 loop is CASSHQLTGWKTQYF. The CDR3, as DNA: TGTGCCAGCAGCCATCAACTGACAGGGTGGAAGACCCAGTACTTC.

The chain recombines TRBV12-5 with TRBJ1-1; D gene uncertain. V shed 2 bases and J shed 1 base, with 5 bases lying between them. The CDR3 runs 13 residues. Germline V gene data show CDR1 as LGHNT and CDR2 as FRNRAP. The CDR3 DNA reads TGTGCTAGTGGTTTGAGCGGGAACACTGAAGCTTTCTTT. Translating it yields CASGLSGNTEAFF. The whole variable domain, remainder taken from reference TRBV12-5 and TRBJ1-1, is DARVTQTPRHKVTEMGQEVTMRCQPILGHNTVFWYRQTMMQGLELLAYFRNRAPLDDSGMPKDRFSAEMPDATLATLKIQPSEPRDSAVYFCASGLSGNTEAFFGQGTRLTVV.

The chain joins TRBV27 to TRBJ1-6; possibly TRBD1 for D (5 bases). The CDR3 covers 17 residues. Trimming removed 5 bases from V and 7 bases from J, with 21 bases in between. Germline loops: CDR1 MNHEY, CDR2 SMNVEV (reference sequence). In DNA, the CDR3 is TGTGCCAGCAGTGCAAGACAGAACATCCTGAGAAATTCACCCCTCCACTTT. Protein sequence: CASSARQNILRNSPLHF.

The V call is TRBV19, the J call TRBJ2-2; D is tentatively TRBD1 or TRBD2 (5 bases each). The CDR3 totals 16 residues. Germline CDR1 is LNHDA and CDR2 is SQIVND (reference sequence). As DNA, the CDR3 is TGTGCTACTAACCCTGTCCCAGGGAGAAGCACCGGGGAGCTGTTTTTT. Translating it yields CATNPVPGRSTGELFF.

This chain uses TRBV7-2 with TRBJ2-7; D is ambiguous. The V gene lost 5 bases and the J gene lost 3 bases, with 11 bases spanning the gap. This CDR3 has 13 amino acids. Germline V lookup: CDR1 SGHTA, CDR2 FQGNSA. CDR3 DNA sequence: TGTGCCAGCAGCCCCGCCGGCCTCTACGAGCAGTACTTC. Translating it yields CASSPAGLYEQYF.

This clone was recorded once. The V gene is TRBV5-1, the J gene TRBJ2-7; TRBD1 is a possible D gene (6 bases). This CDR3 has 16 amino acids. Germline V gene lookup returns CDR1 SGHRS and CDR2 YFSETQ. V lost 4 bases and J lost 3, with 20 bases in between. The CDR3 DNA reads as TGCGCCAGCAGCCTGACCCGGGACACACTAATCTACGAGCAGTACTTC. The encoded protein is CASSLTRDTLIYEQYF.

This clone was observed a single time. The CDR3 DNA reads as TGTGCCAGTAGCCTGGGACAGGTCGTCACAGATACGCAGTATTTT. Amino acids: CASSLGQVVTDTQYF. This chain joins TRBV19 and TRBJ2-3, with 8 nucleotides matching TRBD1. The CDR3 covers 15 residues. J lost 2 bases, V lost 6 bases, and 7 bases had no gene match. Germline V lookup: CDR1 LNHDA, CDR2 SQIVND (reference sequence).

V is TRBV30 and J is TRBJ2-6; D assignment may be TRBD1 or TRBD2 (6 bases each). The CDR3 has 15 amino acids. V lost 5 bases, J lost 5 bases, and 16 bases lay in between. CDR1 and CDR2 from the germline V gene are GTSNPN and SVGIG (reference sequence). The CDR3 is CAWGRGGTRANVLTF. CDR3 bases: TGTGCCTGGGGGCGAGGGGGGACCCGGGCCAACGTCCTGACTTTC.

The chain joins TRBV5-1 to TRBJ1-2; D is ambiguous. Germline assignment: CDR1 SGHRS and CDR2 YFSETQ. The CDR3 totals 13 residues. The V end was cut by 3 bases, the J end by 6 bases, with 12 bases between. The CDR3: CASSSLPGNGYTF. The DNA of the CDR3 is TGCGCCAGCAGCTCCCTCCCCGGGAATGGCTACACCTTC.

The chain carries TRBV5-1 and TRBJ2-3, with 7 nucleotides matching TRBD2. CDR1 and CDR2 from the germline V gene are SGHRS and YFSETQ. This CDR3 comprises 14 residues. V trimming: 4 bases; J trimming: 5 bases; junction bases outside the gene matches: 7. As DNA, the CDR3 is TGCGCCAGCAGCCCACGGACTAGAGGAGATACGCAGTATTTT. Translating gives CASSPRTRGDTQYF.

The genes are TRBV30 and TRBJ1-4, with a tentative D call TRBD1 (6 bases). Germline V lookup: CDR1 GTSNPN, CDR2 SVGIG (reference sequence). The CDR3 length is 13 residues. Trimming took off 2 bases at V and 7 bases at J, with 11 bases between the two ends. Written as DNA, the CDR3 is TGTGCCTGGAGTCCACAGGGTGGTGAAAAACTGTTTTTT. As protein: CAWSPQGGEKLFF.

In the case of this clone: The same CDR3 also results from other DNA sequences found in this sample. This chain connects TRBV7-2 to TRBJ1-5; D unresolved. The length of the CDR3 is 13 residues. V was cut by 3 bases and J by 7 bases, with 10 bases left in between. Germline-derived CDR1 and CDR2 are SGHTA and FQGNSA. The CDR3 here is CASSLAGGQPQHF. Here the CDR3 DNA reads TGTGCCAGCAGCTTGGCGGGCGGGCAGCCCCAGCATTTT.

J is TRBJ1-3 and V is TRBV18, with no clear D. The germline V gene has CDR1 KGHSH and CDR2 LQKENI. Trimming removed 1 base at V and 0 bases at J, with 13 bases between. The CDR3 is 17 residues long. The CDR3 region is CASSPLPISISGNTIYF. CDR3 DNA: TGTGCCAGCTCACCACTTCCAATCTCAATCTCTGGAAACACCATATATTTT.

The V gene is TRBV25-1, the J gene TRBJ2-7; 12 bases line up with TRBD2. The CDR3 has 14 residues. Per germline, CDR1 MGHDK and CDR2 SYGVNS. With 8 bases clipped from V and 3 bases from J, the junction kept 5 bases outside the gene matches. CDR3 in amino acids: CASGGTSGFYEQYF. CDR3 DNA sequence: TGTGCCAGCGGCGGGACTAGCGGGTTCTACGAGCAGTACTTC.

The chain employs TRBV5-1 and TRBJ2-1; 11 bases are shared with TRBD2. The CDR3 loop spans 18 amino acids. The J segment lost 8 bases and the V segment lost 0 bases, leaving 13 bases of the junction unmatched. Germline V lookup: CDR1 SGHRS, CDR2 YFSETQ. CDR3 loop: CASSLAAGLAGRRDEQFF. The CDR3 DNA is TGCGCCAGCAGCTTGGCCGCTGGACTAGCGGGCCGACGGGATGAGCAGTTCTTC.

The genes are TRBV19 and TRBJ2-1, with 9 nucleotides matching TRBD1. CDR3 length: 14 amino acids. V was clipped by 3 bases and J by 8 bases; unmatched bases: 5. CDR1 is LNHDA and CDR2 is SQIVND in the germline V gene (reference sequence). CDR3 DNA sequence: TGTGCCAGTAGTATGGGACAGGGTTTCGATGAGCAGTTCTTC. Protein: CASSMGQGFDEQFF. Filled out from reference TRBV19 and TRBJ2-1, the complete variable domain reads DGGITQSPKYLFRKEGQNVTLSCEQNLNHDAMYWYRQDPGQGLRLIYYSQIVNDFQKGDIAEGYSVSREKKESFPLTVTSAQKNPTAFYLCASSMGQGFDEQFFGPGTRLTVL.

The V call is TRBV6-5, the J call TRBJ2-7, with D tentatively TRBD1 (6 bases). Germline V gene lookup returns CDR1 MNHEY and CDR2 SVGAGI. Between the trimmed V and J ends, which lost 6 bases and 3 bases, there was a span of 12 bases. The CDR3 contains 13 residues. The CDR3 coding sequence is TGTGCCAGCAGCACAGGGAATCACTACGAGCAGTACTTC. Translating gives CASSTGNHYEQYF.

This clone was counted only a few times. This chain links TRBV9 with TRBJ1-1; 9 bases align to TRBD1. This CDR3 region has 17 residues. Germline V gene data show CDR1 as SGDLS and CDR2 as YYNGEE. V dropped 0 bases and J dropped 7; count of bases not matched to a gene: 13. CDR3 bases: TGTGCCAGCAGCGTAGTTGGTCAGGGGACAGGGACCGTTGAAGCTTTCTTT. This codes for CASSVVGQGTGTVEAFF. Based on the CDR3 plus reference TRBV9 and TRBJ1-1, the full variable domain is DSGVTQTPKHLITATGQRVTLRCSPRSGDLSVYWYQQSLDQGLQFLIQYYNGEERAKGNILERFSAQQFPDLHSELNLSSLELGDSALYFCASSVVGQGTGTVEAFFGQGTRLTVV.